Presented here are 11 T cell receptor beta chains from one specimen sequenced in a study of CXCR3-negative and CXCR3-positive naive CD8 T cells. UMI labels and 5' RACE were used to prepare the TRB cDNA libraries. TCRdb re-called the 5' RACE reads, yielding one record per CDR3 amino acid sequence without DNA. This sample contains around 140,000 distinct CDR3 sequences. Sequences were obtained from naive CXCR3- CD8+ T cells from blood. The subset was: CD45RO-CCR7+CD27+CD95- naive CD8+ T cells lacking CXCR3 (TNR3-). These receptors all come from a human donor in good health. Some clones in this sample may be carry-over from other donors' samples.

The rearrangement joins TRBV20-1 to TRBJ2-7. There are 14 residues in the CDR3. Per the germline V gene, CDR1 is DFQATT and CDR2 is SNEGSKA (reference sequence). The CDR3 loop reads CSAVTGRVVYEQYF.

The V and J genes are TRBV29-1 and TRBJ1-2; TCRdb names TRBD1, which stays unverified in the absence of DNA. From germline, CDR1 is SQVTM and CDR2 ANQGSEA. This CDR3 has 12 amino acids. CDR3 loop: CSATTGAKGYTF. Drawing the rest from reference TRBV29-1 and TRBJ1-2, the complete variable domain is SAVISQKPSRDICQRGTSLTIQCQVDSQVTMMFWYRQQPGQSLTLIATANQGSEATYESGFVIDKFPISRPNLTFSTLTVSNMSPEDSSIYLCSATTGAKGYTFGSGTRLTVV.

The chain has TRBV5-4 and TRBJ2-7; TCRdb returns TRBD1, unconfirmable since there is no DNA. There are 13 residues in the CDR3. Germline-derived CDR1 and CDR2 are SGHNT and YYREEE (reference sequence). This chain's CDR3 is CASSYHQGDEQYF. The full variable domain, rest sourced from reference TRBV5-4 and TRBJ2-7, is ETGVTQSPTHLIKTRGQQVTLRCSSQSGHNTVSWYQQALGQGPQFIFQYYREEENGRGNFPPRFSGLQFPNYSSELNVNALELDDSALYLCASSYHQGDEQYFGPGTRLTVT.

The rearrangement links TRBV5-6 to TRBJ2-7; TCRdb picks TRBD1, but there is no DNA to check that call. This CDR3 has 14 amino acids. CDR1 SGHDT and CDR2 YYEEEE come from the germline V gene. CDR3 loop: CASSSRGRFYEQYF.

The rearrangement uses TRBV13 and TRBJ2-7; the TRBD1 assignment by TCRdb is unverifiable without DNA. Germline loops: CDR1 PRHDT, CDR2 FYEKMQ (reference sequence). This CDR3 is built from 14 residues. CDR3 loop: CASSPRQSSYEQYF.

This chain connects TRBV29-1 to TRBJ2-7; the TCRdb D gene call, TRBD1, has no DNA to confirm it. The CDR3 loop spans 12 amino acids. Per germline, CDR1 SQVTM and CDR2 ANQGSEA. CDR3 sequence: CSVPKDSREQYF.

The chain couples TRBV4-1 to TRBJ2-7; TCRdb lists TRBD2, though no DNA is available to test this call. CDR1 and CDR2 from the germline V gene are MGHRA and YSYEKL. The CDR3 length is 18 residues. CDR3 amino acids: CASSHPESGLAGAYEQYF.

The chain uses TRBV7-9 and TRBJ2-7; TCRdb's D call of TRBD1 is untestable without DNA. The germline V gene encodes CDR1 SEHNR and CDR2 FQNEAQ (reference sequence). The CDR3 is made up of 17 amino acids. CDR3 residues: CASRQGVRGGGFDEQYF.

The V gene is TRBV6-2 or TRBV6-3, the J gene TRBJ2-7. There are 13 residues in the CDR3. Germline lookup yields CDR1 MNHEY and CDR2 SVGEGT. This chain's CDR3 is CASTSTPSYEQYF.

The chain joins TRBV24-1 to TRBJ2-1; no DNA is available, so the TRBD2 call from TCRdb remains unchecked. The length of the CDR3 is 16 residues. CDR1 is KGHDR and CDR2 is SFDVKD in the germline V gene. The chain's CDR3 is CATSESPSGSGDEQLF.

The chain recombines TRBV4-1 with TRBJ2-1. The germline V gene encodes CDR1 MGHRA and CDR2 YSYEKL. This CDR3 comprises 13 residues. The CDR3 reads CASSQDTSDEMFF.